This T cell receptor beta chain was found in a study of blood T cell repertoires in COVID-19. In the study overall: There were acute and convalescent COVID-19 samples, and they came from the United States, Italy and Spain. Sources were T cells, B-cell-depleted T cells, or PBMCs; the material itself was cDNA or gDNA.

Assay: immunoSEQ multiplex PCR; the TCRdb copy retains only in-frame clones and omits some. The sample has approximately 310,000 clones, approximately 83% seen once. There are many counts of this clone. Study members were between 18 and 89 years old and lived in fewer than 30 US regions. Donors in Cohort 3 counted as recovered after two negative PCRs, clearance, or symptom resolution. The sequenced material came from PBMCs or T cells enriched from blood (not recorded which). The sequence came from a man aged 25 to 40 who had recovered from COVID-19.

Here the CDR3 DNA reads TGTGCCAGCAGTATGGGACTCTCGAGGGAGTATTTT. As protein: CASSMGLSREYF. The V and J genes are TRBV27 and TRBJ2-3; perhaps TRBD2 as D (6 bases). Trimming left V 5 bases short and J 13 bases short, with 16 bases between. CDR3 length: 12 residues. Germline CDR1 and CDR2: MNHEY and SMNVEV (reference sequence).